This entry features one T cell receptor (beta chain) sequence. This CDR3 is 12 amino acids long. V trimming: 7 bases; J trimming: 8 bases; junction bases outside the gene matches: 4. Germline V gene data show CDR1 as SQVTM and CDR2 as ANQGSEA. This specimen comes from a study of beta chain features in type 1 diabetes. Whole-study context: Patients shared similar age, gender and cell yields with healthy donors.

TCRB transcripts that were expressed got sequenced, as all of the isolated RNA had been reverse transcribed. This table comes from immunoSEQ multiplex PCR, and its TCRdb copy is limited to in-frame clones, with some not included. Seen here are 200,000 to 250,000 clones, around 68% observed once, and the top ten hold about 0.051%. The source of this sequence is a man aged 25-45 years in good health. Sequenced sample: naive CD4+ T cells from blood. J is TRBJ2-1 and V is TRBV29-1; 11 bases align to TRBD2. CDR3 loop: CSAAGLADEQFF. CDR3 DNA: TGCAGCGCCGCGGGACTAGCGGATGAGCAGTTCTTC.